The clone carrying this T cell receptor beta chain was found once. The V gene end was trimmed by 4 bases and the J gene end by 4 bases; junction bases not matched to a gene: 13. Germline assignment: CDR1 SGHRS and CDR2 YFSETQ. CDR3 length equals 18 residues. The sample is drawn from a study of blood T cells in healthy people across ages. Then a second PCR, running about 6 to 12 cycles, was carried out with a sample-barcoded 5' primer and a J-beta primer mix. TCRdb independently ran MiXCR on the 5' RACE reads; one entry per CDR3 protein. The sample yields over 1.5 million distinct CDR3 sequences, 49% seen once.

The sequenced material came from blood. The chain carries TRBV5-1 and TRBJ2-3; 12 bases map to TRBD2. This TCR was recovered from a middle-aged woman in good health. The CDR3 loop is CASSPASSGGVLADTQYF. In DNA, the CDR3 is TGCGCCAGCAGCCCGGCGTCTAGCGGGGGGGTATTAGCAGATACGCAGTATTTT.